This TCR beta chain originates from a study of blood T cells in healthy people across ages. This clonotype was recorded at least ten times. Using a J-beta primer mix together with a sample-barcoded 5' primer, a second PCR was run for about 7 to 12 cycles. TCRdb processed the 5' RACE reads anew with MiXCR; each CDR3 protein has one entry. This sample has some 890,000 distinct CDR3 sequences, with around 29% found just once. Trimming took off 5 bases at V and 8 bases at J, with 9 bases between the two ends. The CDR3 is 11 residues long. These same records also appear under a second study, on T cells of mothers and their children.

V and J are TRBV12-3 or TRBV12-4 and TRBJ1-2; D remains ambiguous. The TCR originated in a middle-aged woman in good health. Sequenced material: blood. The CDR3 is CASSQARGYTF. As DNA, the CDR3 is TGTGCCAGCAGTCAAGCCCGCGGCTACACCTTC.